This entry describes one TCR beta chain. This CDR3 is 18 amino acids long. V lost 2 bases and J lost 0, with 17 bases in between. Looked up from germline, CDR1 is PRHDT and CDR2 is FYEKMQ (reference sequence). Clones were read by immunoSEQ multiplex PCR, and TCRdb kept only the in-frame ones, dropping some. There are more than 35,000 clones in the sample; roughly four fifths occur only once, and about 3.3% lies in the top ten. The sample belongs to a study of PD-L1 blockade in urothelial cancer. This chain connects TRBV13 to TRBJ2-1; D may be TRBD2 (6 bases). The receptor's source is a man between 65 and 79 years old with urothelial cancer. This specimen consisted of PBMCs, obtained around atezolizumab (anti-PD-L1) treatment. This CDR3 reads CASSLLGGAGTSYNEQFF. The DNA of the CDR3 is TGTGCCAGCAGCTTATTGGGGGGAGCGGGTACCTCCTACAATGAGCAGTTCTTC.